This T cell receptor beta chain was found in a study of beta chain features in type 1 diabetes. Per the germline V gene, CDR1 is SGHTA and CDR2 is FQGNSA. There are 15 residues in the CDR3. With V trimmed by 5 bases and J by 8 bases, 8 bases remained unmatched. As every portion of the isolated RNA was reverse transcribed, the sequencing read expressed TCRB transcripts. Some clones are missing from TCRdb's copy, which holds only in-frame ones; the method was immunoSEQ multiplex PCR. The sample records more than 150,000 clones, 11% being singletons. The source of this sequence is a man aged 18 to 29 in good health. V usage is TRBV7-2 and J usage is TRBJ2-1; 11 bases agree with TRBD2. Sequenced sample: central memory CD4+ T cells from blood. The CDR3 protein is CASSLSGRAWDEQFF. The CDR3 DNA reads as TGTGCCAGCAGCCTTAGCGGGAGGGCCTGGGATGAGCAGTTCTTC.